The present entry profiles one TCR beta chain with its context. The CDR3 length is 15 residues. V trimming: 7 bases; J trimming: 3 bases; junction bases outside the gene matches: 9. The germline V gene has CDR1 MNHEY and CDR2 SMNVEV (reference sequence). As handled by the study authors: Amplified reference gene primers provided the basis for estimating nucleated cell counts. Clones were sequenced by immunoSEQ multiplex PCR, and TCRdb holds only the in-frame ones, with some missing. D and trimming were read from the DNA, whereas the V and J calls and clone size are those reported in that table. The data show tens of thousands of clones, about 81% seen once. The data were obtained in a study of blood T cell repertoires in COVID-19. Across the whole study: COVID-19 samples collected from the United States, Italy and Spain covered acute and convalescent phases. Sources were T cells, B-cell-depleted T cells, or PBMCs; the material itself was cDNA or gDNA.

The clonotype originates from a human donor in a cohort sampled during active COVID-19. Sequenced: peripheral blood. V gene TRBV27 combines with J gene TRBJ2-7, with 10 bases matching TRBD1. Written as DNA, the CDR3 is TGTGCCAGCACGCGGCTGGGACAGGGGAGCTACGAGCAGTACTTC. Amino acids: CASTRLGQGSYEQYF.